Below are 20 T cell receptor beta chains sequenced from a single sample in a study of CD8 T cells in Susac syndrome (dated by TCRdb to 2018 to 2020). The library came from the immunoSEQ multiplex PCR assay. RNA was extracted using the RNeasy kit, and roughly 0.5 to 1 ug of the RNA was reverse transcribed with random hexamers. In TCRdb, the public reads were trimmed at Q25 with fastp and aligned with MiXCR, with productive beta chains retained. All rows with the same CDR3 protein become a single entry with the most common DNA and genes. This sample gives about 300,000 distinct CDR3 sequences in total; roughly 85% of them show up just once. 0.21% of the sample belongs to the ten largest clones. The sample taken for sequencing was CD8+ T cells from PBMCs. The receptor set was obtained from a human donor with multiple sclerosis.

The chain employs TRBV20-1 and TRBJ2-7; D is perhaps TRBD2 (6 bases). This CDR3 comprises 16 residues. Germline V gene sequence: CDR1 DFQATT, CDR2 SNEGSKA (reference sequence). V was shortened by 1 base and J by 1 base, with 17 bases between the two germline ends. The CDR3 coding sequence is TGCAGTGCTAGAGGGGGAGGACTTAGTACTTCCTACGAGCAGTACTTC. This encodes CSARGGGLSTSYEQYF.

J is TRBJ2-7 and V is TRBV28, with 10 bases fitting TRBD2. Per germline, CDR1 MDHEN and CDR2 SYDVKM. This CDR3 region has 13 residues. Trimming cost V 7 bases and J 7 bases; bases outside gene matches: 7. CDR3 sequence: CASKGLALREQYF. Here the CDR3 DNA reads TGTGCCAGCAAGGGACTAGCGTTGAGGGAGCAGTACTTC. Based on the CDR3 plus reference TRBV28 and TRBJ2-7, the full variable domain is DVKVTQSSRYLVKRTGEKVFLECVQDMDHENMFWYRQDPGLGLRLIYFSYDVKMKEKGDIPEGYSVSREKKERFSLILESASTNQTSMYLCASKGLALREQYFGPGTRLTVT.

The V and J genes are TRBV9 and TRBJ2-3; TRBD2 matches at 13 bases. Per germline, CDR1 SGDLS and CDR2 YYNGEE. This CDR3 spans 17 amino acids. Losses at the gene ends were 4 bases for V and 5 bases for J; bases not matched to a gene: 10. The DNA of the CDR3 is TGTGCCAGCAGCACTACTAGCGGGAGGGCCAGTATAGATACGCAGTATTTT. Encoded protein: CASSTTSGRASIDTQYF. The whole variable domain, remainder taken from reference TRBV9 and TRBJ2-3, is DSGVTQTPKHLITATGQRVTLRCSPRSGDLSVYWYQQSLDQGLQFLIQYYNGEERAKGNILERFSAQQFPDLHSELNLSSLELGDSALYFCASSTTSGRASIDTQYFGPGTRLTVL.

The chain has TRBV7-2 and TRBJ1-2; weak D call: TRBD1 (5 bases). Trimming pared 1 base from V and 8 bases from J, leaving 14 bases between. Germline loops: CDR1 SGHTA, CDR2 FQGNSA. CDR3 length: 14 amino acids. As DNA, the CDR3 is TGTGCCAGCAGCTTAGACGGGGGTCTCTTGGGCTACACCTTC. This translates into CASSLDGGLLGYTF.

The genes are TRBV29-1 and TRBJ2-3; 9 bases are a match to TRBD2. The CDR3 has 19 residues. Germline V gives CDR1 SQVTM, CDR2 ANQGSEA. The J segment lost 6 bases and the V segment lost 0 bases, leaving 19 bases of the junction unmatched. CDR3 sequence: CSVEDGDLLAGAFLDTQYF. The CDR3 DNA reads as TGCAGCGTTGAAGACGGGGACCTTTTAGCGGGAGCATTTTTGGATACGCAGTATTTT.

This clonotype occurred once. The V and J genes are TRBV11-2 and TRBJ2-3, with 10 positions matching TRBD2. Germline loops: CDR1 SGHAT, CDR2 FQNNGV. CDR3 length: 15 amino acids. Trimming cost V 5 bases and J 6 bases; bases outside gene matches: 8. CDR3 amino acids: CASSGPGTSDDTQYF. In DNA form, the CDR3 reads TGTGCCAGCAGCGGACCCGGGACTAGCGACGATACGCAGTATTTT.

The chain links TRBV29-1 to TRBJ2-5; possibly TRBD1 or TRBD2 for D (6 bases each). Between the trimmed V and J ends, which lost 8 bases and 5 bases, there was a span of 15 bases. This CDR3 spans 12 amino acids. Germline V lookup: CDR1 SQVTM, CDR2 ANQGSEA. CDR3 amino acids: CSPVGGRETQYF. The CDR3 nucleotides are TGCAGCCCCGTGGGGGGCCGGGAGACCCAGTACTTC.

CDR3 protein: CASSLLAVYYNEQFF. CDR3 nucleotide sequence: TGTGCCAGCAGCTTACTAGCGGTTTATTACAATGAGCAGTTCTTC. The V call is TRBV7-2, the J call TRBJ2-1; 7 bases match TRBD2. V lost 2 bases to trimming and J lost 4 bases; unmatched junction nucleotides: 5. Germline CDR1 reads SGHTA; CDR2 reads FQGNSA. This CDR3 contains 15 residues.

This clonotype has only one observation. This chain connects TRBV28 to TRBJ1-1, with a weak D call TRBD1 (6 bases). Germline CDR1 reads MDHEN; CDR2 reads SYDVKM. This CDR3 has 12 residues. Trimming shortened V by 6 bases and J by 4 bases, and 9 bases separated the two germline ends. This chain's CDR3 is CASRAQGTEAFF. The CDR3 DNA reads as TGTGCCAGCAGAGCACAGGGCACTGAAGCTTTCTTT.

V is TRBV29-1 and J is TRBJ1-1, with 7 bases identical to TRBD1. V shed 4 bases, J shed 5 bases, and the junction held 7 bases outside the gene matches. The germline gives CDR1 SQVTM, CDR2 ANQGSEA. CDR3 length: 13 amino acids. CDR3 in DNA: TGCAGCGTTGGAGAGGACAGGAGGACTGAAGCTTTCTTT. Encoded protein: CSVGEDRRTEAFF.

This clonotype appeared a single time. The chain employs TRBV6-5 and TRBJ2-1; D remains ambiguous. The CDR3 has 14 amino acids. V lost 2 bases and J 5 bases, leaving 10 bases between the germline ends. Germline CDR1 is MNHEY and CDR2 is SVGAGI. Here the CDR3 reads CASSYGTKHNEQFF. The CDR3 nucleotides read TGTGCCAGCAGTTACGGTACGAAGCACAATGAGCAGTTCTTC.

V and J are TRBV28 and TRBJ2-1, with TRBD2 matching over 8 bases. CDR1 and CDR2 (germline): MDHEN, SYDVKM. V was clipped by 6 bases and J by 2 bases; unmatched bases: 12. CDR3 size: 17 residues. CDR3 in amino acids: CASSLPLREGPYNEQFF. CDR3 in DNA: TGTGCCAGCAGCCTGCCCCTACGGGAGGGCCCCTACAATGAGCAGTTCTTC.

The V call is TRBV11-2, the J call TRBJ2-7, with D hard to call. From germline, CDR1 is SGHAT and CDR2 FQNNGV. The CDR3 spans 15 residues. Trimming took off 5 bases at V and 2 bases at J, with 16 bases between the two ends. The CDR3 spells CASSPMDGRAYEQYF. The CDR3 region has the DNA TGTGCCAGCAGCCCCATGGACGGTCGAGCCTACGAGCAGTACTTC.

V gene TRBV24-1 combines with J gene TRBJ2-2, with 8 bases fitting TRBD1. This CDR3 has 19 residues. CDR1 and CDR2 from the germline V gene are KGHDR and SFDVKD. V lost 1 base and J lost 5; bases outside the gene matches: 14. The CDR3 region is CATSDFRQRTGSLTGELFF. CDR3 bases: TGTGCCACCAGTGATTTCCGTCAAAGGACAGGGTCTTTGACCGGGGAGCTGTTTTTT.

The chain recombines TRBV19 with TRBJ1-5; 10 bases are shared with TRBD1. Trimming took 3 bases from V and 9 from J; bases not matched to a gene: 5. Germline CDR1 LNHDA, CDR2 SQIVND (reference sequence). The CDR3 spans 14 residues. This chain's CDR3 is CASSIGGQGPPQHF. CDR3 bases: TGTGCCAGTAGTATTGGGGGACAGGGGCCGCCCCAGCATTTT.

The rearrangement links TRBV15 to TRBJ2-5, with 7 bases lining up with TRBD1. CDR1 is LNHNV and CDR2 is YYDKDF in the germline V gene (reference sequence). This CDR3 region has 16 residues. The junction had 9 bases not matched to a gene; V was cut back by 1 base and J by 4 bases. The CDR3 region is CATSRAAQGPGETQYF. CDR3 nucleotides: TGTGCCACCAGCAGAGCTGCACAGGGGCCGGGAGAGACCCAGTACTTC.

This chain uses TRBV11-2 with TRBJ2-3; 8 nucleotides line up with TRBD2. This CDR3 has 15 residues. Germline CDR1 and CDR2: SGHAT and FQNNGV. V was clipped by 5 bases and J by 3 bases; unmatched bases: 7. CDR3 region: CASSLAGTRTDTQYF. CDR3 nucleotide sequence: TGTGCCAGCAGCCTTGCCGGGACTAGAACAGATACGCAGTATTTT.

The gene calls are TRBV6-2 or TRBV6-3 and TRBJ2-7; D remains ambiguous. The germline V gene encodes CDR1 MNHEY and CDR2 SVGEGT. Deletions cut 6 bases from V and 4 bases from J, with 10 bases between. This CDR3 contains 12 residues. The CDR3 here is CASRTYTYEQYF. In DNA, the CDR3 is TGTGCCAGCAGAACTTACACGTACGAGCAGTACTTC.

The chain uses TRBV24-1 and TRBJ2-3, with 7 bases identical to TRBD1. The CDR3 loop spans 16 amino acids. J was trimmed by 2 bases and V by 3 bases; bases with no gene match: 7. Looked up from germline, CDR1 is KGHDR and CDR2 is SFDVKD. CDR3 sequence: CATSDPGTDLTDTQYF. The CDR3 region has the DNA TGTGCCACCAGTGATCCCGGGACAGACCTCACAGATACGCAGTATTTT.

The chain recombines TRBV7-9 with TRBJ2-1; 9 bases are shared with TRBD1. Germline V lookup: CDR1 SEHNR, CDR2 FQNEAQ (reference sequence). The length of the CDR3 is 16 residues. The V gene end was trimmed by 2 bases and the J gene end by 4 bases; junction bases not matched to a gene: 6. CDR3 protein: CASSLMPGTGYNEQFF. The CDR3 region has the DNA TGTGCCAGCAGCTTAATGCCCGGGACAGGGTACAATGAGCAGTTCTTC.